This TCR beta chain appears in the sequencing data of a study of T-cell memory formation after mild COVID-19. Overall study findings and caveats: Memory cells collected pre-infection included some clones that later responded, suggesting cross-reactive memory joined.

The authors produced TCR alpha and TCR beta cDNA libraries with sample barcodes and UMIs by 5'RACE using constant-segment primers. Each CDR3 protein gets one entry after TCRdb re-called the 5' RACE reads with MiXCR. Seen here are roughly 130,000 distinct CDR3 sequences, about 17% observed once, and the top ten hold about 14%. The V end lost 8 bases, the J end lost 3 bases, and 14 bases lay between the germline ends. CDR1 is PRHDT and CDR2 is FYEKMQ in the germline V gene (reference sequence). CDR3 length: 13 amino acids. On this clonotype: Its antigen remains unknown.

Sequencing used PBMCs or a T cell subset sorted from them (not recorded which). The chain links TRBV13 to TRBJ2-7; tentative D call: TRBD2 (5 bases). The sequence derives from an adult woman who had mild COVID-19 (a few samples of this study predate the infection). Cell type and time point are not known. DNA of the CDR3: TGTGCCAGCCGGCGGGTTGGGCGCTACGAGCAGTACTTC. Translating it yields CASRRVGRYEQYF.